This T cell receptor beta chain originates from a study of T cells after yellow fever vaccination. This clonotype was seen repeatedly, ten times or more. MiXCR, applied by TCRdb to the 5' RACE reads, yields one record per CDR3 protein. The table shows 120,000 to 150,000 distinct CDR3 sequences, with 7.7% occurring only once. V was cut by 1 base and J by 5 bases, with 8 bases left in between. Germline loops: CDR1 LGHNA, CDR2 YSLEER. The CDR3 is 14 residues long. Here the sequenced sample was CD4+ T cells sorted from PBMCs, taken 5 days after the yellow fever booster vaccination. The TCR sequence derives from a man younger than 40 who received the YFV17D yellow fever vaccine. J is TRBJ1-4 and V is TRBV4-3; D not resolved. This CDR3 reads CASSQVTENEKLFF. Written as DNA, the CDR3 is TGCGCCAGCAGCCAAGTAACGGAGAATGAAAAACTGTTTTTT.